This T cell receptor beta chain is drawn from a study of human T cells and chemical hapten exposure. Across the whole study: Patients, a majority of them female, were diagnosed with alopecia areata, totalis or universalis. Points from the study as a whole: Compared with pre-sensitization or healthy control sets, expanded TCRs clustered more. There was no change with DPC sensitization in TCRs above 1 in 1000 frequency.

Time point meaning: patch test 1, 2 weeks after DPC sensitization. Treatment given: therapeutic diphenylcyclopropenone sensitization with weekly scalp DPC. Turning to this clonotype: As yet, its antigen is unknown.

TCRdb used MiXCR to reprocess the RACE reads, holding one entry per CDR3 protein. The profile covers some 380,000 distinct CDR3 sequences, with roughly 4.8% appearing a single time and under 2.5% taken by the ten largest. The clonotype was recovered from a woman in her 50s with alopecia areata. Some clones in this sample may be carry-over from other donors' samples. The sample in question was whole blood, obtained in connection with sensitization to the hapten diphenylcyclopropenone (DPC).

As DNA, the CDR3 is TGTGCCTGGACGACCTCTGGAAACACCATATATTTT. Encoded protein: CAWTTSGNTIYF. V usage is TRBV30 and J usage is TRBJ1-3; D is ambiguous. Germline V gene sequence: CDR1 GTSNPN, CDR2 SVGIG (reference sequence). The CDR3 extends over 12 amino acids. Trimming removed 4 bases at V and 0 bases at J, with 4 bases between.